This record looks at one TCR beta chain sequence and its context. The data originate from a study of chemoradiotherapy in HPV16-positive cancers. The CDR3 covers 15 residues. V was pared by 4 bases and J by 0 bases, with 4 bases of the junction left unmatched. Germline V gives CDR1 SNHLY, CDR2 FYNNEI. Repertoires were sampled repeatedly during chemoradiotherapy. TCRdb keeps only in-frame clones here, not all; method: immunoSEQ multiplex PCR. Of about 12,000 clones in the sample, around 72% were seen once. This TCR came from a human donor with HPV-associated anogenital cancer. The rearrangement links TRBV2 to TRBJ1-1; 8 bases are shared with TRBD1. Collection took place from a patient who underwent chemoradiotherapy. In DNA form, the CDR3 reads TGTGCCAGCAGTGCACAGGGGGTCATGAACACTGAAGCTTTCTTT. It encodes CASSAQGVMNTEAFF.